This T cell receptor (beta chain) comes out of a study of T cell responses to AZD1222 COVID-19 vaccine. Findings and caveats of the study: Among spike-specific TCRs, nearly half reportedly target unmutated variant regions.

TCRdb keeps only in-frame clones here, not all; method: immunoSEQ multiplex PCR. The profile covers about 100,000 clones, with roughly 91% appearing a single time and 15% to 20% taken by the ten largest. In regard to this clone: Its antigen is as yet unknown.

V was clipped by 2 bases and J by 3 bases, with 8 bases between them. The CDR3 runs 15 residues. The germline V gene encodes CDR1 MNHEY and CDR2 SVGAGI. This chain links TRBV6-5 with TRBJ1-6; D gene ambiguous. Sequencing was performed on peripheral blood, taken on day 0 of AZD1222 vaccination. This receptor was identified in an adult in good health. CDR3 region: CASSYRRVYNSPLHF. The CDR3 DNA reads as TGTGCCAGCAGTTACCGACGGGTCTATAATTCACCCCTCCACTTT.